This T cell receptor beta chain was captured by sequencing in a study of shared clonotypes between healthy human individuals. Across the whole study: Researchers drew samples from a couple of women and a few men aged 18 to 49.

Genomic DNA belonging to each subset was distributed in equal measure over several immunoSEQ plates. Profiling relied on immunoSEQ multiplex PCR, and the TCRdb table lists in-frame clones only, not all of them. The sample includes 2,500,000 or so clones, about 92% of them seen just once. This clone was seen more than once but under ten times. The target antigen is unknown. V was clipped by 5 bases and J by 7 bases; unmatched bases: 6. The CDR3 has 13 residues. In germline, CDR1 is SGHTA, CDR2 FQGTGA. Broader study findings: The authors sampled blood alone, and tissue repertoires likely differ.

Input material: naive CD4+ T cells sorted from blood. Subset defined: CD45RA+ positively selected. This receptor was identified in a man aged 18-30 years in good health. This chain links TRBV7-3 with TRBJ1-1; 8 bases agree with TRBD1. CDR3 region: CASSQGTGYEAFF. The CDR3 DNA reads TGTGCCAGCAGCCAAGGGACAGGCTATGAAGCTTTCTTT.